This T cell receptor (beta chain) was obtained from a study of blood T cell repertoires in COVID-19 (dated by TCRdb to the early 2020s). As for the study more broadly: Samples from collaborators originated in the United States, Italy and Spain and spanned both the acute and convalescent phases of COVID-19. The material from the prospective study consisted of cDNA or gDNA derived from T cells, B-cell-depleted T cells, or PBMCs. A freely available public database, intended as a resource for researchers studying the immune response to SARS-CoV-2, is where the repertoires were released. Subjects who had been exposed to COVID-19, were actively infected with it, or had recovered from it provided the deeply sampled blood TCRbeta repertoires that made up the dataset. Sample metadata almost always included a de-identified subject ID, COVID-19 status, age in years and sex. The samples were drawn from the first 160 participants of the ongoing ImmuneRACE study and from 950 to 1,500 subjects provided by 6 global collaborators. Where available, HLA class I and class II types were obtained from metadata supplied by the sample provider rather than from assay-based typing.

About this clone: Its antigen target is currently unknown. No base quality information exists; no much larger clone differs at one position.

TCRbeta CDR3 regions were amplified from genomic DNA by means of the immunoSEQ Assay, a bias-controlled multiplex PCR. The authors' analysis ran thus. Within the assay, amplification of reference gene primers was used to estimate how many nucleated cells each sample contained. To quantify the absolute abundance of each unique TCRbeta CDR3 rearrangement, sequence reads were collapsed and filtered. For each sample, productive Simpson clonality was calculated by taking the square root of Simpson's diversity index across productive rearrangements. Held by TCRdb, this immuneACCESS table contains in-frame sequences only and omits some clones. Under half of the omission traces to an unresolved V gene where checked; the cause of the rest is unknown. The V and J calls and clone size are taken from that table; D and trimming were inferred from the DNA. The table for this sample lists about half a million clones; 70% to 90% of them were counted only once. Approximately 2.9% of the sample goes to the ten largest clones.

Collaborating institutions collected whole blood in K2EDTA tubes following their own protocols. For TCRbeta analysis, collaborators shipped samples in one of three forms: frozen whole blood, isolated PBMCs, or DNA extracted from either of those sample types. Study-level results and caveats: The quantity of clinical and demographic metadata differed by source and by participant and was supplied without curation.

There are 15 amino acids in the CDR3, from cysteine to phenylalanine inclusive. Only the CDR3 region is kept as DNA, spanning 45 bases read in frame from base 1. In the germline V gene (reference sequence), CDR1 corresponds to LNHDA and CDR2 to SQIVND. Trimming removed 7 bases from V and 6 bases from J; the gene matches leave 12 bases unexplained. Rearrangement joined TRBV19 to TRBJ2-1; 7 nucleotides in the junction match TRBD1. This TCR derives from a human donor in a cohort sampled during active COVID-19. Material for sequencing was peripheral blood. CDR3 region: CASIDAAGGFNEQFF. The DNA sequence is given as TGTGCCAGTATCGATGCGGCAGGGGGTTTCAATGAGCAGTTCTTC.